One and the same sample provided the 10 T cell receptor beta chains below, sequenced in a study of T cells in Graves' hyperthyroidism and ophthalmopathy. RNA transcripts served as the template for amplifying TCR beta CDR3 regions. An initial round of RT-PCR targeting the TCR CDR3 relied on the HTBI primer set. TCRdb re-called the multiplex PCR reads through MiXCR, storing one row per CDR3 protein. The repertoire consists of about 690,000 distinct CDR3 sequences, with approximately 15% occurring once and the leading ten covering less than 20%. The sequencing input was blood. These receptors all stem from a man over 45 with Graves' hyperthyroidism.

This clonotype has ten or more counts. The CDR3, as DNA: TGTGCCAGCAGTTTCGCGGGACAGGGAAATCAGCCCCAGCATTTT. Protein: CASSFAGQGNQPQHF. The chain has TRBV27 and TRBJ1-5; TRBD1 agrees at 9 bases. The length of the CDR3 is 15 residues. Germline trimming cut 3 bases from V and 4 bases from J; bases unmatched to any gene: 4. Germline V gene sequence: CDR1 MNHEY, CDR2 SMNVEV (reference sequence).

This clonotype was counted many times. The V call is TRBV20-1, the J call TRBJ2-7; the D call may be TRBD1 or TRBD2 (5 bases each). The CDR3 extends over 14 amino acids. Germline values: CDR1 DFQATT, CDR2 SNEGSKA (reference sequence). V lost 0 bases and J 3 bases, leaving 12 bases between the germline ends. CDR3 DNA: TGCAGTGCTAGAGATTGGGGACCCTACTACGAGCAGTACTTC. Encoded protein: CSARDWGPYYEQYF.

A word on this clonotype: It may be a read error: a sequence one base away is much more abundant. The chain combines TRBV27 with TRBJ2-7, with TRBD2 matching over 10 bases. J lost 7 bases, V lost 2 bases, and 11 bases had no gene match. The germline V gene has CDR1 MNHEY and CDR2 SMNVEV (reference sequence). This CDR3 is built from 16 residues. The CDR3 DNA reads TGTGCCAGCAGTTTAATCCCTAGCGGGAGTCCCCATGAGCAGTACTTC. The encoded protein is CASSLIPSGSPHEQYF.

The CDR3 loop is CATSDFDGRGDEKLFF. The DNA for the CDR3 is TGTGCCACCAGTGATTTTGACGGGAGAGGGGATGAAAAACTGTTTTTT. The genes are TRBV24-1 and TRBJ1-4; tentatively, D is TRBD1 (5 bases). From germline, CDR1 is KGHDR and CDR2 SFDVKD. CDR3 length equals 16 residues. Trimming removed 1 base from V and 6 bases from J, with 14 bases in between.

This clonotype appeared many times. The rearrangement joins TRBV18 to TRBJ1-4; no definite D call. Deletions cut 2 bases from V and 8 bases from J, with 6 bases between. Germline V gene lookup returns CDR1 KGHSH and CDR2 LQKENI. The CDR3 runs to 12 residues. In nucleotides, the CDR3 is TGTGCCAGCTCACCAGCCAGAGAAAAACTGTTTTTT. Amino acids: CASSPAREKLFF. Filled out from reference TRBV18 and TRBJ1-4, the complete variable domain reads NAGVMQNPRHLVRRRGQEARLRCSPMKGHSHVYWYRQLPEEGLKFMVYLQKENIIDESGMPKERFSAEFPKEGPSILRIQQVVRGDSAAYFCASSPAREKLFFGSGTQLSVL.

This clonotype has a count of ten or more. The chain has TRBV28 and TRBJ2-7, with 11 bases identical to TRBD2. CDR3 length: 17 amino acids. Per the germline V gene, CDR1 is MDHEN and CDR2 is SYDVKM. J gave up 0 bases and V 4 bases, and 8 bases lay outside the gene matches. This CDR3 reads CASSYLGLAESSYEQYF. DNA for the CDR3: TGTGCCAGCAGTTATCTGGGACTAGCGGAGAGCTCCTACGAGCAGTACTTC.

A few counts support this clonotype. The J gene is TRBJ1-1, the V gene TRBV7-9; tentatively, D is TRBD1 (6 bases). CDR3 size: 15 residues. Per germline, CDR1 SEHNR and CDR2 FQNEAQ (reference sequence). Between the trimmed V and J ends, which lost 5 bases and 1 base, there was a span of 14 bases. The CDR3 spells CASSPLGAGNTEAFF. DNA for the CDR3: TGTGCCAGCAGCCCCTTGGGGGCTGGGAACACTGAAGCTTTCTTT.

This clonotype turned up a few times. This rearrangement joins TRBV4-2 to TRBJ1-2; 11 bases are shared with TRBD1. Germline V lookup: CDR1 LGHNA, CDR2 YNFKEQ. The CDR3 contains 17 residues. Trimming cost V 0 bases and J 3 bases; bases outside gene matches: 6. In nucleotides, the CDR3 is TGTGCCAGCAGCCAAGAACACGGGACAGGGGGATACTATGGCTACACCTTC. It is translated as CASSQEHGTGGYYGYTF.

This clonotype was detected a few times. This chain uses TRBV25-1 with TRBJ1-1; 8 positions agree with TRBD1. The CDR3 is 15 residues long. J was trimmed by 8 bases and V by 5 bases; bases with no gene match: 13. Germline V lookup: CDR1 MGHDK, CDR2 SYGVNS. Written as DNA, the CDR3 is TGTGCCAGCAGTCGGTCGGGACAGGCGCCTGGCGAAGCTTTCTTT. Translated, it gives CASSRSGQAPGEAFF.

The chain joins TRBV20-1 to TRBJ2-1; 11 bases agree with TRBD2. The CDR3 extends over 15 amino acids. Trimming removed 5 bases from V and 7 bases from J; junction bases left unmatched: 10. CDR1 DFQATT and CDR2 SNEGSKA come from the germline V gene (reference sequence). CDR3 residues: CSASPGLAVSNEQFF. In DNA form, the CDR3 reads TGCAGTGCTTCACCGGGACTAGCGGTTTCTAATGAGCAGTTCTTC.